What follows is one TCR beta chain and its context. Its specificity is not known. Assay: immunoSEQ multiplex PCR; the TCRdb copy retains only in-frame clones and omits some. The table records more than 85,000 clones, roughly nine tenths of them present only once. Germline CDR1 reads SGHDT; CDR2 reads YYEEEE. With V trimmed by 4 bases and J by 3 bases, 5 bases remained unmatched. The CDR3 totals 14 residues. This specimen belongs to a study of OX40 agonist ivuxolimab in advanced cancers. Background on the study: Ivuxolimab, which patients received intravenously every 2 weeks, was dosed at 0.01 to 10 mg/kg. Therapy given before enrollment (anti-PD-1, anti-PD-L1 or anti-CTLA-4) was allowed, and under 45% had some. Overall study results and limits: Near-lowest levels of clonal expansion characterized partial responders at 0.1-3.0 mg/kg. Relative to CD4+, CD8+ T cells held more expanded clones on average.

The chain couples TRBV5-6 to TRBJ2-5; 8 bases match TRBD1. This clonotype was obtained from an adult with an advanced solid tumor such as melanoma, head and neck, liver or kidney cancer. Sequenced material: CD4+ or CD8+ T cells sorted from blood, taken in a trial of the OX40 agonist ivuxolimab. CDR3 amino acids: CASSRTGPKETQYF. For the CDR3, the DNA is TGTGCCAGCAGCCGGACAGGGCCCAAAGAGACCCAGTACTTC.